These 18 T cell receptor beta chains came from one sample sequenced in a study of control samples from healthy donors and cancer patients. Profiled with immunoSEQ multiplex PCR; TCRdb holds only in-frame clones, not every one. The sample yields 400,000 to 500,000 clones, about nine tenths seen once. The sample was PBMCs. The source of these receptors is a man between 40 and 49 years old with head and neck cancer.

This clone was observed a handful of times. The chain joins TRBV18 to TRBJ1-1, with 7 bases that match TRBD1. V shed 4 bases, J shed 6 bases, and the junction held 8 bases outside the gene matches. Germline CDR1 reads KGHSH; CDR2 reads LQKENI. There are 14 residues in the CDR3. The CDR3 loop reads CASSLGQARSEAFF. The DNA for the CDR3 is TGTGCCAGCTCACTAGGACAGGCTAGGTCTGAAGCTTTCTTT. Together with reference TRBV18 and TRBJ1-1, the CDR3 gives the full variable domain: NAGVMQNPRHLVRRRGQEARLRCSPMKGHSHVYWYRQLPEEGLKFMVYLQKENIIDESGMPKERFSAEFPKEGPSILRIQQVVRGDSAAYFCASSLGQARSEAFFGQGTRLTVV.

This clone showed up just once. The rearrangement uses TRBV30 and TRBJ2-5; D is unresolved. CDR1 and CDR2 from the germline V gene are GTSNPN and SVGIG (reference sequence). Trimming removed 2 bases at V and 0 bases at J, with 4 bases between. The CDR3 totals 12 residues. CDR3 region: CAWSLYQETQYF. In nucleotides, the CDR3 is TGTGCCTGGAGTCTGTACCAAGAGACCCAGTACTTC.

The chain carries TRBV5-5 and TRBJ1-3; no definite D call. CDR1 and CDR2 from the germline V gene are SGHKS and YYEKEE (reference sequence). The CDR3 is made up of 13 amino acids. V lost 2 bases to trimming and J lost 4 bases, with 7 bases between them. Here the CDR3 DNA reads TGTGCCAGCAGCTTTAGTACCGGAAACACCATATATTTT. It yields the protein CASSFSTGNTIYF.

The chain employs TRBV7-9 and TRBJ1-5, with D perhaps matching TRBD1 (5 bases). CDR1 SEHNR and CDR2 FQNEAQ come from the germline V gene (reference sequence). The length of the CDR3 is 14 residues. V was trimmed by 1 base and J by 7 bases, leaving 11 bases between them. The CDR3 DNA reads TGTGCCAGCAGCTTAGGGCTGGGGGAACAGCCCCAGCATTTT. This codes for CASSLGLGEQPQHF.

V usage is TRBV27 and J usage is TRBJ1-2; 9 bases agree with TRBD1. The germline V gene encodes CDR1 MNHEY and CDR2 SMNVEV (reference sequence). Trimming took 8 bases from V and 3 from J; bases not matched to a gene: 16. CDR3 length: 17 amino acids. The CDR3 region is CASHPGQGLRWDYGYTF. CDR3 in DNA: TGTGCCAGCCATCCGGGACAGGGCCTCCGGTGGGACTATGGCTACACCTTC.

The chain carries TRBV11-2 and TRBJ1-1, with D maybe TRBD1 (6 bases). The CDR3 consists of 18 residues. Germline V gene sequence: CDR1 SGHAT, CDR2 FQNNGV. Trimming stripped 2 bases from V and 4 bases from J, with 23 bases between. Written as DNA, the CDR3 is TGTGCCAGCAGCTTACCCAAAGGGGGGGTCCCGGACGGCACTGAAGCTTTCTTT. Amino acids: CASSLPKGGVPDGTEAFF.

The chain carries TRBV7-9 and TRBJ2-6; D gene uncertain. Germline CDR1 reads SEHNR; CDR2 reads FQNEAQ (reference sequence). Trimming removed 1 base from V and 2 bases from J, with 3 bases in between. There are 14 residues in the CDR3. The DNA of the CDR3 is TGTGCCAGCAGCTTAGTAACTGGGGCCAACGTCCTGACTTTC. This sequence encodes CASSLVTGANVLTF.

The chain joins TRBV18 to TRBJ1-2, with TRBD1 matching over 9 bases. Germline CDR1 and CDR2: KGHSH and LQKENI. Losses at the gene ends were 2 bases for V and 5 bases for J; bases not matched to a gene: 9. The CDR3 is 16 residues long. CDR3 region: CASSPVDRGKDYGYTF. The CDR3 DNA is TGTGCCAGCTCACCAGTGGACAGGGGTAAAGATTATGGCTACACCTTC.

The chain joins TRBV11-2 to TRBJ1-3; 7 bases line up with TRBD1. This CDR3 has 16 residues. Trimming took 5 bases from V and 0 from J; bases not matched to a gene: 7. Germline-derived CDR1 and CDR2 are SGHAT and FQNNGV. CDR3: CASSGNDRASGNTIYF. For the CDR3, the DNA is TGTGCCAGCAGCGGAAACGACAGGGCCTCTGGAAACACCATATATTTT.

The chain recombines TRBV30 with TRBJ2-3, with D tentatively TRBD2 (5 bases). V lost 0 bases, J lost 0 bases, and 10 bases lay in between. Germline V gene data show CDR1 as GTSNPN and CDR2 as SVGIG (reference sequence). This CDR3 is built from 15 residues. The CDR3 DNA reads as TGTGCCTGGAGTGTTGGCGGGCTGAGCACAGATACGCAGTATTTT. Protein product: CAWSVGGLSTDTQYF.

Concerning this clone: Germline and junction disagree at one end, which may indicate a read error. The genes are TRBV10-3 and TRBJ2-7, with TRBD1 matching 9 bases. The CDR3 spans 13 residues. CDR1 and CDR2 (germline): ENHRY, SYGVKD. The CDR3 reads CATAGTGSSEQYF. CDR3 sequence (DNA): TGTGCCACCGCGGGGACAGGGTCCTCCGAGCAGTACTTC.

The rearrangement joins TRBV27 to TRBJ1-1; weak D call: TRBD1 (5 bases). CDR1 MNHEY and CDR2 SMNVEV come from the germline V gene (reference sequence). Trimming removed 9 bases at V and 5 bases at J, with 16 bases between. The CDR3 contains 13 residues. The CDR3: CASLIPGGTEAFF. Written as DNA, the CDR3 is TGTGCCAGTCTCATCCCGGGGGGTACTGAAGCTTTCTTT.

The V gene is TRBV28, the J gene TRBJ2-7; 9 nucleotides align to TRBD1. This CDR3 contains 15 residues. Germline CDR1 and CDR2: MDHEN and SYDVKM. The V gene end was trimmed by 4 bases and the J gene end by 3 bases; junction bases not matched to a gene: 7. The CDR3 protein is CASSSNGQGLYEQYF. CDR3 coding DNA: TGTGCCAGCAGTTCGAACGGACAGGGGCTCTACGAGCAGTACTTC.

The chain uses TRBV5-1 and TRBJ1-4, with a tentative D call TRBD1 (6 bases). The V and J ends lost 7 bases and 2 bases respectively, with 12 bases between them. This CDR3 is 14 amino acids long. In germline, CDR1 is SGHRS, CDR2 YFSETQ. In DNA form, the CDR3 reads TGCGCCAGCGCCCTGAGGGGGACTAATGAAAAACTGTTTTTT. Protein: CASALRGTNEKLFF.

The rearrangement links TRBV5-1 to TRBJ1-6; tentative D call: TRBD1 (5 bases). V shed 7 bases and J shed 7 bases, with 18 bases lying between them. Germline values: CDR1 SGHRS, CDR2 YFSETQ. This CDR3 has 15 amino acids. This CDR3 reads CASRIYGGSNSPLHF. DNA of the CDR3: TGCGCCAGCCGAATATACGGGGGGTCGAATTCACCCCTCCACTTT. The complete variable domain, with remaining parts taken from reference TRBV5-1 and TRBJ1-6, reads KAGVTQTPRYLIKTRGQQVTLSCSPISGHRSVSWYQQTPGQGLQFLFEYFSETQRNKGNFPGRFSGRQFSNSRSEMNVSTLELGDSALYLCASRIYGGSNSPLHFGNGTRLTVT.

The chain joins TRBV20-1 to TRBJ2-1, with TRBD2 identical over 8 bases. Germline loops: CDR1 DFQATT, CDR2 SNEGSKA (reference sequence). CDR3 length equals 11 residues. V dropped 6 bases and J dropped 14; count of bases not matched to a gene: 9. The CDR3 region is CSATSGSLEFF. CDR3 coding DNA: TGCAGTGCCACCAGCGGGAGCTTAGAGTTCTTC.

J is TRBJ1-1 and V is TRBV7-9; 9 bases map to TRBD1. Germline trimming cut 4 bases from V and 1 base from J; bases unmatched to any gene: 1. The CDR3 has 14 residues. Germline CDR1 and CDR2: SEHNR and FQNEAQ (reference sequence). CDR3 residues: CASSWGQGNTEAFF. The CDR3, as DNA: TGTGCCAGCAGCTGGGGACAGGGGAACACTGAAGCTTTCTTT.

This clone was observed a single time. This sequence joins TRBV4-2 and TRBJ1-5; 9 bases agree with TRBD1. J lost 5 bases, V lost 4 bases, and 6 bases had no gene match. The CDR3 runs 15 residues. The germline V gene has CDR1 LGHNA and CDR2 YNFKEQ. The CDR3 DNA is TGTGCCAGCAGCCGGGGACAGGGTGGTCATCAGCCCCAGCATTTT. It is translated as CASSRGQGGHQPQHF.